The 16 T cell receptor beta chains below were found in one sample sequenced in a study of chronic HIV infection and antiretroviral therapy. TCRdb reanalysed the 5' RACE reads using MiXCR and keeps one entry per CDR3 protein. Among about 38,000 distinct CDR3 sequences listed, about 7.4% were seen once. The sample was peripheral blood. The source of these receptors is an adult who had HIV and had not received antiretroviral therapy, or was an uninfected healthy control (not recorded which).

This clonotype was seen at least ten times. This chain connects TRBV9 to TRBJ1-3; D ambiguous. V was cut by 7 bases and J by 3 bases, with 5 bases left in between. CDR1 is SGDLS, CDR2 YYNGEE, per germline. The CDR3 sequence is 11 residues long. CDR3 in DNA: TGTGCCAGCGCCGATGGAAACACCATATATTTT. Its translation: CASADGNTIYF.

In regard to this clonotype: A much larger clone differs by one base, so this may be a read error. This chain uses TRBV7-3 with TRBJ2-3; 7 nucleotides match TRBD1. This CDR3 region has 13 residues. V trimming: 8 bases; J trimming: 7 bases; junction bases outside the gene matches: 9. The germline gives CDR1 SGHTA, CDR2 FQGTGA. The CDR3 is CASGAHRGHTQYF. CDR3 nucleotides: TGTGCCAGCGGCGCCCACAGGGGTCATACGCAGTATTTT.

The rearrangement uses TRBV28 and TRBJ2-7; 11 nucleotides match TRBD2. The CDR3 totals 16 residues. Trimming at V came to 6 bases and at J to 0 bases, leaving 7 bases not matched to a gene. CDR1 and CDR2 from the germline V gene are MDHEN and SYDVKM. This CDR3 reads CASRDPGLAASYEQYF. In DNA form, the CDR3 reads TGTGCCAGCAGGGACCCGGGACTAGCGGCCTCCTACGAGCAGTACTTC.

The chain recombines TRBV29-1 with TRBJ2-4, with 8 nucleotides matching TRBD2. This CDR3 contains 15 residues. Looked up from germline, CDR1 is SQVTM and CDR2 is ANQGSEA. Trimming cost V 6 bases and J 6 bases; bases outside gene matches: 13. The DNA of the CDR3 is TGCAGCGTGGGCTGGTGGCGGGAGGACGGAAACATTCAGTACTTC. Protein product: CSVGWWREDGNIQYF.

The rearrangement uses TRBV9 and TRBJ2-7; 11 bases match TRBD2. V was clipped by 4 bases and J by 4 bases; unmatched bases: 4. The germline CDR1 and CDR2 sequences are SGDLS and YYNGEE. CDR3 size: 14 residues. This CDR3 reads CASSSSGRGYEQYF. The CDR3 DNA is TGTGCCAGCAGCAGTAGCGGGAGGGGGTACGAGCAGTACTTC.

This clonotype has more than one count but fewer than ten. The V and J genes are TRBV7-9 and TRBJ1-1; D not certain. Germline lookup yields CDR1 SEHNR and CDR2 FQNEAQ (reference sequence). Trimming pared 3 bases from V and 4 bases from J, leaving 6 bases between. CDR3 size: 12 residues. In nucleotides, the CDR3 is TGTGCCAGCAGCTTCGGGGTCACTGAAGCTTTCTTT. Translated, it gives CASSFGVTEAFF. The full variable domain, rest sourced from reference TRBV7-9 and TRBJ1-1, is DTGVSQNPRHKITKRGQNVTFRCDPISEHNRLYWYRQTLGQGPEFLTYFQNEAQLEKSRLLSDRFSAERPKGSFSTLEIQRTEQGDSAMYLCASSFGVTEAFFGQGTRLTVV.

In this sample, this clonotype turned up many times. The V gene is TRBV28, the J gene TRBJ2-7, with 10 nucleotides matching TRBD2. V gave up 8 bases and J gave up 3 bases; unmatched junction bases: 7. Germline lookup yields CDR1 MDHEN and CDR2 SYDVKM. The CDR3 length is 14 residues. CDR3 nucleotide sequence: TGTGCCAGCCGACCTAGCGGGAGTATCTACGAGCAGTACTTC. This gives the protein CASRPSGSIYEQYF.

This clonotype came up many times. The chain links TRBV5-1 to TRBJ2-7, with 9 bases identical to TRBD2. Germline CDR1 and CDR2: SGHRS and YFSETQ. The CDR3 totals 13 residues. V lost 2 bases to trimming and J lost 6 bases; unmatched junction nucleotides: 3. The CDR3 DNA reads TGCGCCAGCAGCTTCGGTAGCGGGAGCGAGCAGTACTTC. Translated: CASSFGSGSEQYF. The full variable domain, in which reference TRBV5-1 and TRBJ2-7 provide the parts outside the CDR3, is KAGVTQTPRYLIKTRGQQVTLSCSPISGHRSVSWYQQTPGQGLQFLFEYFSETQRNKGNFPGRFSGRQFSNSRSEMNVSTLELGDSALYLCASSFGSGSEQYFGPGTRLTVT.

In its sample, this clonotype was seen many times. The chain has TRBV10-3 and TRBJ1-2, with a tentative D call TRBD1 (6 bases). This CDR3 has 12 amino acids. With 11 bases removed from V and 3 bases from J, the gap between germline ends came to 13 bases. Per the germline V gene, CDR1 is ENHRY and CDR2 is SYGVKD. The CDR3 here is CAVNRVYYGYTF. CDR3 nucleotide sequence: TGTGCCGTAAACAGGGTGTACTATGGCTACACCTTC.

This clonotype was observed a handful of times. The chain joins TRBV28 to TRBJ2-3; TRBD2 matches 12 bases. Germline trimming cut 5 bases from V and 2 bases from J; bases unmatched to any gene: 11. Per the germline V gene, CDR1 is MDHEN and CDR2 is SYDVKM. This CDR3 spans 18 amino acids. This CDR3 is CASSPQQTSGSYTDTQYF. In nucleotides, the CDR3 is TGTGCCAGCAGTCCCCAACAGACTAGCGGGAGTTACACAGATACGCAGTATTTT.

This clonotype was found many times. CDR3 DNA sequence: TGTGCCAGCAGCTTGGGGGCGGGGACTCGCGCTAACTATGGCTACACCTTC. It translates to CASSLGAGTRANYGYTF. V is TRBV5-6 and J is TRBJ1-2; TRBD1 is a possible D gene (5 bases). Looked up from germline, CDR1 is SGHDT and CDR2 is YYEEEE. V was pared by 0 bases and J by 0 bases, with 15 bases between. This CDR3 contains 17 residues.

In its sample, this clonotype was seen many times. The V gene is TRBV2, the J gene TRBJ2-6, with D possibly matching TRBD1 (6 bases). Germline V gene lookup returns CDR1 SNHLY and CDR2 FYNNEI. V lost 10 bases, J lost 0 bases, and 10 bases lay in between. This CDR3 spans 14 amino acids. CDR3 DNA sequence: TGTGCCATGCTACAGGGCTCTGGGGCCAACGTCCTGACTTTC. It encodes CAMLQGSGANVLTF.

Points on this clonotype: A much bigger clone sits one base away, suggesting this may be a read error. The rearrangement joins TRBV2 to TRBJ2-1; perhaps TRBD2 as D (6 bases). V was trimmed by 4 bases and J by 8 bases, leaving 15 bases between them. CDR3 length equals 14 residues. CDR1 and CDR2 (germline): SNHLY, FYNNEI. CDR3 bases: TGTGCCAGCAGTGGGGGGGTGGGTAGCGATGAGCAGTTCTTC. It specifies CASSGGVGSDEQFF.

This clonotype showed up many times. Here the CDR3 DNA reads TGCAGCGTTGAATTGACTAGCGGAACCTACAATGAGCAGTTCTTC. The encoded protein is CSVELTSGTYNEQFF. V gene TRBV29-1 combines with J gene TRBJ2-1; 9 bases are shared with TRBD2. Losses at the gene ends were 2 bases for V and 2 bases for J; bases not matched to a gene: 4. The CDR3 has 15 residues. Germline V lookup: CDR1 SQVTM, CDR2 ANQGSEA.

The chain combines TRBV28 with TRBJ2-3, with D maybe TRBD1 (6 bases). The germline V gene encodes CDR1 MDHEN and CDR2 SYDVKM. Deletions cut 5 bases from V and 7 bases from J, with 16 bases between. The CDR3 totals 14 residues. For the CDR3, the DNA is TGTGCCAGCAGTACCCCCTTGGACAGAAATACGCAGTATTTT. Its translation: CASSTPLDRNTQYF.

The rearrangement uses TRBV10-1 and TRBJ2-5; the D gene could be TRBD1 or TRBD2 (6 bases each). This CDR3 spans 13 amino acids. Trimming took 6 bases from V and 6 from J, leaving 14 bases between them. Germline V gives CDR1 WNHNN, CDR2 SYGVQD (reference sequence). The CDR3 bases are TGCGCCAGCAGCTCTGGGGGGCTGAAGACCCAGTACTTC. Translating it yields CASSSGGLKTQYF.